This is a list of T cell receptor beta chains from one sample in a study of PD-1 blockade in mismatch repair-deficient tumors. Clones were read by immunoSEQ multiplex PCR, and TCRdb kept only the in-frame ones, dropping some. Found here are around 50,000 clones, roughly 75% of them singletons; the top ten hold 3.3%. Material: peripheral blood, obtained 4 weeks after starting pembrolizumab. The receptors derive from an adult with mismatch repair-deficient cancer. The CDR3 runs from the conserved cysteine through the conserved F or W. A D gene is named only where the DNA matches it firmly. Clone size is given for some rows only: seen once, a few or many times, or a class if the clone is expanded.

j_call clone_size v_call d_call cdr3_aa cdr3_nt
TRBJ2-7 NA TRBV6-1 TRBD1 CASSPSGTGRYEQYF TGTGCCAGCAGCCCCTCAGGGACAGGGAGGTACGAGCAGTACTTC
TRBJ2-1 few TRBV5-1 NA CASSDGGGYNEQFF TGCGCCAGCAGCGATGGAGGGGGCTACAATGAGCAGTTCTTC
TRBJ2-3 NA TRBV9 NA CASSVEGVAGDTQYF TGTGCCAGCAGCGTAGAGGGAGTAGCTGGAGATACGCAGTATTTT
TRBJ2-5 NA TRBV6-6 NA CASSYTPGRRETQYF TGTGCCAGCAGTTACACTCCTGGCAGAAGAGAGACCCAGTACTTC
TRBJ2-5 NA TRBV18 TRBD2 CASSPQASGRALETQYF TGTGCCAGCTCACCACAAGCTAGCGGGAGGGCCCTAGAGACCCAGTACTTC
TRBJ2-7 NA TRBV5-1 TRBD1 CASSLGAPGQGDEQYF TGCGCCAGCAGCTTGGGCGCTCCGGGACAGGGCGACGAGCAGTACTTC
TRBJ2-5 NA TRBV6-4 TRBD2 CASSDSIREVSQETQYF TGTGCCAGCAGTGACTCCATCCGGGAGGTTAGCCAAGAGACCCAGTACTTC
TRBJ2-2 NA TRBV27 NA CASSYPSTGELFF TGTGCCAGCAGTTACCCGAGCACCGGGGAGCTGTTTTTT
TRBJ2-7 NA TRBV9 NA CASGGTAYEQYF TGTGCCAGCGGGGGGACAGCCTACGAGCAGTACTTC
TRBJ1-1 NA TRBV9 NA CASSVDPGGGTEAFF TGTGCCAGCAGCGTAGATCCCGGGGGGGGCACTGAAGCTTTCTTT
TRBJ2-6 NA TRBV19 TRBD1 CASSITGAGANVLTF TGTGCCAGTAGTATCACAGGGGCTGGGGCCAACGTCCTGACTTTC
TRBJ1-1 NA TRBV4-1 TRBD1 CASSQSGTGGTEAFF TGCGCCAGCAGCCAGTCCGGGACAGGGGGCACTGAAGCTTTCTTT
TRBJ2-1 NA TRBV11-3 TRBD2 CASSRSTAASGEQFF TGTGCCAGCAGCCGATCAACGGCCGCTAGCGGTGAGCAGTTCTTC
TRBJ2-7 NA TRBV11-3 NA CASSLDPREALEQYF TGTGCCAGCAGCTTAGATCCCCGAGAAGCGCTCGAGCAGTACTTC
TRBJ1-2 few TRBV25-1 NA CASSYGTNYGYTF TGTGCCAGCAGTTATGGGACCAACTATGGCTACACCTTC
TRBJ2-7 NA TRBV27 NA CASSQQAGFSYEQYF TGTGCCAGCAGTCAGCAAGCAGGGTTTTCCTACGAGCAGTACTTC
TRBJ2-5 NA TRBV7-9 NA CASRLLLGETQYF TGTGCCAGCAGACTTCTCTTGGGGGAGACCCAGTACTTC
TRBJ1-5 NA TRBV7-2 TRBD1 CASSLEGTAGQPQHF TGTGCCAGCAGCTTAGAAGGGACAGCTGGGCAGCCCCAGCATTTT
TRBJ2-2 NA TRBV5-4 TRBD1 CASSLPGTEAGELFF TGTGCCAGCAGCTTGCCCGGGACAGAGGCCGGGGAGCTGTTTTTT
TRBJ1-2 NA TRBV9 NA CASSPGGNYGYTF TGTGCCAGCAGCCCGGGGGGAAACTATGGCTACACCTTC
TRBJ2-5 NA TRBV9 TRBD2 CASSVGAGGILETQYF TGTGCCAGCAGCGTAGGTGCGGGAGGTATTCTCGAGACCCAGTACTTC
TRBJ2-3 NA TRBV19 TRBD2 CASSATGQAGGSADTQYF TGTGCCAGTAGTGCGACGGGCCAAGCGGGAGGCTCAGCAGATACGCAGTATTTT
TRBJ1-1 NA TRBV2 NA CASRREGSTEAFF TGTGCCAGCAGGCGCGAGGGGAGCACTGAAGCTTTCTTT
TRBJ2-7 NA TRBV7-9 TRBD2 CASSPGGGASSYEQYF TGTGCCAGCAGCCCGGGGGGGGGTGCGAGCTCCTACGAGCAGTACTTC
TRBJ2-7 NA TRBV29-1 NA CSVLRDSPEQYF TGCAGCGTCCTCAGGGACTCCCCTGAGCAGTACTTC
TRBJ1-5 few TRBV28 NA CASSLVIGQPQHF TGTGCCAGCAGTTTAGTAATTGGGCAGCCCCAGCATTTT
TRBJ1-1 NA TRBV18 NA CASSPSSGVPEAFF TGTGCCAGCTCACCATCCTCAGGGGTCCCTGAAGCTTTCTTT
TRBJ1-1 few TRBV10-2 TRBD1 CATARQGRTEAFF TGCGCCACGGCACGACAGGGGCGCACTGAAGCTTTCTTT
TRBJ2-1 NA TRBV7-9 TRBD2 CASRPGTSGYNEQFF TGTGCCAGCAGACCCGGGACTAGCGGATACAATGAGCAGTTCTTC
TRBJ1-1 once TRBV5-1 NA CASSLDPTNTEAFF TGCGCCAGCAGCTTGGATCCGACGAACACTGAAGCTTTCTTT
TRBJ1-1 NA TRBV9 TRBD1 CASSGRQGASEAFF TGTGCCAGCAGCGGACGACAGGGGGCGTCTGAAGCTTTCTTT
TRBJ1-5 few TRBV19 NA CASSQGHLNQPQHF TGTGCCAGTAGTCAGGGACACCTCAATCAGCCCCAGCATTTT
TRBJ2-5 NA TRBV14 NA CASSLGGLQETQYF TGTGCCAGCAGCCTGGGGGGCCTCCAAGAGACCCAGTACTTC
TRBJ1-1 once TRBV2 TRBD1 CASGPRQGMVNTEAFF TGTGCCAGCGGACCTAGACAGGGAATGGTGAACACTGAAGCTTTCTTT
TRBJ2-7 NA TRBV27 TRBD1 CASSLRPGTVYEQYF TGTGCCAGCAGTCTCCGACCCGGGACAGTCTACGAGCAGTACTTC
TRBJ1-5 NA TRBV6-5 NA CASSRAGNSNQPQHF TGTGCCAGCAGTCGGGCTGGGAATAGCAATCAGCCCCAGCATTTT
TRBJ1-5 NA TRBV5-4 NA CASSFGGTQPQHF TGTGCCAGCAGCTTCGGGGGAACTCAGCCCCAGCATTTT
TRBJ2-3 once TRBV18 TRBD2 CATSSGTSTDTQYF TGTGCCACCTCAAGCGGGACTAGCACAGATACGCAGTATTTT
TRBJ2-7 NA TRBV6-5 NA CASSYSGGPYEQYF TGTGCCAGCAGTTACTCTGGGGGGCCCTACGAGCAGTACTTC
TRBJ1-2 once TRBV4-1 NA CASSQEAVGPYGYTF TGCGCCAGCAGCCAAGAGGCGGTAGGGCCCTATGGCTACACCTTC